The source of this T cell receptor (beta chain) is a study of control samples from healthy donors and cancer patients. The germline gives CDR1 ENHRY, CDR2 SYGVKD. Deletions cut 4 bases from V and 5 bases from J, with 17 bases between. The CDR3 extends over 15 amino acids. This table comes from immunoSEQ multiplex PCR, and its TCRdb copy is limited to in-frame clones, with some not included. The sample records 160,000 or so clones, approximately 94% being singletons. This sequence joins TRBV10-3 and TRBJ2-5; D possibly corresponds to TRBD2 (6 bases). The sequence was obtained from a woman aged 35 to 49 in good health. Sample: blood. The CDR3 DNA sequence: TGTGCCATCAGTGTTCAGGGAGGATCCTCGGAGACCCAGTACTTC. It is translated as CAISVQGGSSETQYF.